This T cell receptor (beta chain) is drawn from a study of response to subunit inactivated influenza vaccine. General study points: Few new T cells, the authors suggested, are recruited by each seasonal influenza vaccination.

Regarding this clonotype: Its antigen is not known.

From the RT-PCR reads, TCRdb called clonotypes with MiXCR, one entry per CDR3 protein. The data show hundreds of thousands of distinct CDR3 sequences, with around 15% seen just once and 6% to 9.5% held by the top ten. CDR1 is MNHNS and CDR2 is SASEGT in the germline V gene. The CDR3 has 16 amino acids. V lost 4 bases to trimming and J lost 1 base; unmatched junction nucleotides: 6. The sample consisted of PBMCs from blood, taken around 15 days before vaccination. The chain is built from TRBV6-1 and TRBJ2-5; TRBD1 matches 10 bases. The clonotype comes from a man aged 45-60 years who received an inactivated influenza vaccine. The CDR3 is CASSVVGQGGQETQYF. In DNA, the CDR3 is TGTGCCAGCAGTGTTGTCGGACAGGGGGGCCAAGAGACCCAGTACTTC.